The 10 T cell receptor beta chains below come from one sample, sequenced in a study of T-cell reconstitution after alpha-beta-depleted transplantation in children. TCRbeta library construction was performed incorporating unique molecular identifiers. TCRdb reprocessed the PCR reads with MiXCR, giving one entry per CDR3 protein. Altogether approximately 800,000 distinct CDR3 sequences are present, less than 20% being singletons, with the ten largest covering around 5.3%. The sequencing here drew on PBMCs, mostly from graft donor cells, taken 360 days after TCRalphabeta/CD19-depleted stem cell transplant. Every receptor here comes from a male patient younger than 18 who had a stem cell transplant for acute lymphoblastic leukemia, so the T cells may come from the graft donor.

V and J are TRBV7-3 and TRBJ1-3, with D hard to call. Trimming took off 2 bases at V and 0 bases at J, with 8 bases between the two ends. There are 15 residues in the CDR3. Germline CDR1 SGHTA, CDR2 FQGTGA. The CDR3 sequence: CASSLYANSGNTIYF. DNA of the CDR3: TGTGCCAGCAGCTTATATGCTAACTCTGGAAACACCATATATTTT.

This rearrangement joins TRBV27 to TRBJ2-3; 8 bases agree with TRBD1. V was clipped by 2 bases and J by 5 bases; unmatched bases: 9. This CDR3 contains 16 residues. CDR1 is MNHEY and CDR2 is SMNVEV in the germline V gene (reference sequence). CDR3 bases: TGTGCCAGCAGTTTACCCAGCGGACAGGGTCAAGATACGCAGTATTTT. As protein: CASSLPSGQGQDTQYF.

This clonotype was observed once. This may be a read error: a much more frequent sequence differs by one nucleotide. The chain is built from TRBV27 and TRBJ2-7; maybe TRBD1 (5 bases). The CDR3 runs to 14 residues. CDR1 is MNHEY, CDR2 SMNVEV, per germline (reference sequence). As DNA, the CDR3 is TGTGCCAGCAGTCCCCTTCAGGGTGTCTACGAGCGGTACTTC. Residues: CASSPLQGVYERYF.

This clonotype has only a few counts. V gene TRBV30 combines with J gene TRBJ2-5; TRBD2 is a possible D gene (6 bases). With 4 bases removed from V and 5 bases from J, the gap between germline ends came to 14 bases. Germline CDR1 reads GTSNPN; CDR2 reads SVGIG (reference sequence). The CDR3 totals 13 residues. The CDR3 DNA is TGTGCCTGGAATTTTGGAGGGCCTGAGACCCAGTACTTC. Translating it yields CAWNFGGPETQYF.

CDR3 coding DNA: TGTGCCAGCAGCTTAGGTAGGGGGGTTGGCGAGCAGTACTTC. Translating gives CASSLGRGVGEQYF. The V and J genes are TRBV11-3 and TRBJ2-7, with D perhaps TRBD1 or TRBD2 (6 bases each). Germline-derived CDR1 and CDR2 are SGHNT and YENEEA. The CDR3 runs 14 residues. The ends were cut back, 1 base at V and 6 bases at J, with 13 bases in the middle.

In this sample, this clonotype turned up many times. J is TRBJ2-7 and V is TRBV4-1; D gene uncertain. V was trimmed by 1 base and J by 7 bases, leaving 11 bases between them. There are 13 residues in the CDR3. Germline V lookup: CDR1 MGHRA, CDR2 YSYEKL. The CDR3: CASSQASWKEQYF. The CDR3 bases are TGCGCCAGCAGCCAAGCCAGCTGGAAAGAGCAGTACTTC.

V gene TRBV14 combines with J gene TRBJ2-3, with D tentatively TRBD2 (6 bases). The CDR3 runs to 17 residues. Germline CDR1 is SGHDN and CDR2 is FVKESK. Between the trimmed V and J ends, which lost 1 base and 2 bases, there was a span of 16 bases. Here the CDR3 DNA reads TGTGCCAGCAGCCAAGGATTCGGGACTGACCACACAGATACGCAGTATTTT. Its translation is CASSQGFGTDHTDTQYF.

This clonotype was seen ten or more times. The V and J genes are TRBV5-1 and TRBJ2-7; 10 bases are shared with TRBD2. The germline CDR1 and CDR2 sequences are SGHRS and YFSETQ. J gave up 0 bases and V 4 bases, and 4 bases lay outside the gene matches. CDR3 length: 15 amino acids. The CDR3 DNA sequence: TGCGCCAGCAGCGTAACTAGCGGGAACTCCTACGAGCAGTACTTC. Residues: CASSVTSGNSYEQYF.

In this sample, this clonotype turned up a few times. V usage is TRBV20-1 and J usage is TRBJ2-5; 11 bases fit TRBD2. CDR1 and CDR2 from the germline V gene are DFQATT and SNEGSKA (reference sequence). The CDR3 contains 15 residues. Losses at the gene ends were 3 bases for V and 2 bases for J; bases not matched to a gene: 5. CDR3 bases: TGCAGTGCTAGGAGGGCTAGCGGGAGGCAAGAGACCCAGTACTTC. Protein sequence: CSARRASGRQETQYF.

This clonotype was seen at least ten times. V is TRBV12-3 or TRBV12-4 and J is TRBJ2-1; 8 bases are a match to TRBD2. CDR3 length: 15 residues. V lost 6 bases and J lost 6; bases outside the gene matches: 10. CDR3 DNA: TGTGCCAGCAGCAGGAGCGGGGGCCATGGCAATGAGCAGTTCTTC. As protein: CASSRSGGHGNEQFF.